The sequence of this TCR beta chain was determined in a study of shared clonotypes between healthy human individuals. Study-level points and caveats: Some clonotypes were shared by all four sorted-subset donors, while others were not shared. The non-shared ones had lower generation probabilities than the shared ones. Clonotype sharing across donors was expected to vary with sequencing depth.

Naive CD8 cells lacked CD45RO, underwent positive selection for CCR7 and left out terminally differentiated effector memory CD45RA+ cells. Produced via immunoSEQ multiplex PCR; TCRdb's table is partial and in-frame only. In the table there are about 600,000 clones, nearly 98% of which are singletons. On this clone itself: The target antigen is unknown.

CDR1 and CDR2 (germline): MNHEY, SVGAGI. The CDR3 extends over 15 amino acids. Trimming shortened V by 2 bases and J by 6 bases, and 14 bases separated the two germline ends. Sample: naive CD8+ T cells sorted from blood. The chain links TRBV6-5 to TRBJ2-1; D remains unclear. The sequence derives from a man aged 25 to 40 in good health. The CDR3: CASSYAGPRPNEQFF. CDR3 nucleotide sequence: TGTGCCAGCAGTTACGCAGGCCCAAGACCCAATGAGCAGTTCTTC.